The 2 T cell receptor beta chains reported below all come from one sample, sequenced in a study of T cells after yellow fever vaccination. TCRdb reprocessed the 5' RACE reads via MiXCR and lists one record per CDR3 protein. Among some 350,000 distinct CDR3 sequences listed, 4% were seen once. This sample comprised PBMCs, obtained 5 days after the yellow fever booster vaccination. These receptors all stem from a man aged 18 to 30 who received the YFV17D yellow fever vaccine.

This clonotype was seen more than once but under ten times. The V and J genes are TRBV20-1 and TRBJ2-3; TRBD2 agrees at 10 bases. After removal of 6 bases from V and 7 bases from J, the junction contained 13 bases not matched to a gene. The CDR3 runs 15 residues. Germline CDR1 reads DFQATT; CDR2 reads SNEGSKA (reference sequence). The CDR3 loop reads CSARGASGGANTQYF. The CDR3 nucleotides are TGCAGTGCCAGGGGGGCAAGCGGGGGGGCAAATACGCAGTATTTT.

This clonotype was seen at least ten times. The gene calls are TRBV7-9 and TRBJ2-5; D not resolved. There are 12 residues in the CDR3. The germline V and J ends were trimmed by 5 bases and 1 base, with 5 bases remaining between them. Looked up from germline, CDR1 is SEHNR and CDR2 is FQNEAQ (reference sequence). The CDR3 DNA follows: TGTGCCAGCAGCCACTTCCAAGAGACCCAGTACTTC. Translated, it gives CASSHFQETQYF.